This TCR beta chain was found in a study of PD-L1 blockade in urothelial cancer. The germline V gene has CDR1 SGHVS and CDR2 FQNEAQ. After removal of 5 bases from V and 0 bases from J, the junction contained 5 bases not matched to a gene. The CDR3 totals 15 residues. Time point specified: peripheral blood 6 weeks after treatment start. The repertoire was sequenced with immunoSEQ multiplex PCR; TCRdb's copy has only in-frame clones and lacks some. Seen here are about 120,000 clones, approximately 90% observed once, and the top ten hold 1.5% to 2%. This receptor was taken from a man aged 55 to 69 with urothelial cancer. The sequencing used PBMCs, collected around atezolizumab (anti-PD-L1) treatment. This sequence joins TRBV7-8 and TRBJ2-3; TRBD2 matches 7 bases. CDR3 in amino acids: CASSPRDYSTDTQYF. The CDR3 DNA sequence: TGTGCCAGCAGCCCTCGGGACTACAGCACAGATACGCAGTATTTT.